The 18 T cell receptor beta chains given below trace back to one sample, sequenced in a study of blood T cell repertoires in COVID-19. Some clones are missing from TCRdb's copy, which holds only in-frame ones; the method was immunoSEQ multiplex PCR. Of under 450,000 clones detected, approximately 93% appear once; the ten largest clones hold 0.8% to 0.9%. The specimen sequenced was PBMCs or T cells enriched from blood (not recorded which). These receptors originate from a middle-aged woman who had been exposed to COVID-19.

The chain is built from TRBV5-5 and TRBJ2-7; 8 bases agree with TRBD1. The germline V gene has CDR1 SGHKS and CDR2 YYEKEE (reference sequence). The CDR3 totals 16 residues. With V trimmed by 4 bases and J by 3 bases, 12 bases remained unmatched. The CDR3 nucleotides are TGTGCCAGCAGCCTGTGGGGTGGGACAGGTCGCTACGAGCAGTACTTC. As protein: CASSLWGGTGRYEQYF.

The rearrangement links TRBV4-1 to TRBJ1-5, with TRBD1 matching over 7 bases. The CDR3 is 14 residues long. Per the germline V gene, CDR1 is MGHRA and CDR2 is YSYEKL. The V segment lost 1 base and the J segment 4 bases; nucleotides outside the gene matches: 1. CDR3 region: CASSQGTGNQPQHF. CDR3 nucleotide sequence: TGCGCCAGCAGCCAAGGGACAGGAAATCAGCCCCAGCATTTT.

The CDR3 region is CASSLGLGLTNSPLHF. CDR3 sequence (DNA): TGCGCCAGCAGCTTAGGGCTGGGACTGACCAATTCACCCCTCCACTTT. This chain connects TRBV5-1 to TRBJ1-6, with a tentative D call TRBD1 (5 bases). CDR3 size: 16 residues. Trimming took off 2 bases at V and 7 bases at J, with 16 bases between the two ends. The V gene's germline CDR1 is SGHRS and CDR2 YFSETQ.

The gene calls are TRBV6-6 and TRBJ1-1; perhaps TRBD1 as D (5 bases). CDR3 size: 14 residues. The V and J ends lost 6 bases and 0 bases respectively, with 11 bases between them. The V gene's germline CDR1 is MNHNY and CDR2 SVGAGI (reference sequence). CDR3 DNA sequence: TGTGCCAGCAGGACGACAGTCTTGAACACTGAAGCTTTCTTT. This encodes CASRTTVLNTEAFF.

This chain links TRBV7-8 with TRBJ1-1; D is unclear. Deletions cut 5 bases from V and 11 bases from J, with 18 bases between. The germline gives CDR1 SGHVS, CDR2 FQNEAQ. The CDR3 extends over 13 amino acids. The CDR3 DNA sequence: TGTGCCAGCAGCCCCGAGGACCGCGCGGGGGCTTTCTTT. This gives the protein CASSPEDRAGAFF.

The DNA for the CDR3 is TGTGCCACCAGCAGAGACCACAGTGGCTACACCTTC. It encodes CATSRDHSGYTF. J is TRBJ1-2 and V is TRBV15; D is uncertain. The CDR3 totals 12 residues. V lost 0 bases to trimming and J lost 7 bases, with 6 bases between them. CDR1 and CDR2 from the germline V gene are LNHNV and YYDKDF (reference sequence).

This rearrangement joins TRBV5-5 to TRBJ2-5; D ambiguous. Germline values: CDR1 SGHKS, CDR2 YYEKEE (reference sequence). CDR3 length: 15 amino acids. The ends were cut back, 0 bases at V and 5 bases at J, with 14 bases in the middle. The CDR3 reads CASSLETTYGETQYF. DNA of the CDR3: TGTGCCAGCAGCTTGGAAACCACTTACGGGGAGACCCAGTACTTC.

The chain uses TRBV11-1 and TRBJ2-1; 10 bases agree with TRBD2. J was trimmed by 7 bases and V by 5 bases; bases with no gene match: 8. Germline CDR1 SGHAT, CDR2 FQDESV (reference sequence). The CDR3 has 15 amino acids. The CDR3 bases are TGTGCCAGCAGCATCGGACTAGCGGAGTGGAATGAGCAGTTCTTC. It yields the protein CASSIGLAEWNEQFF.

The genes are TRBV19 and TRBJ2-1; TRBD2 aligns across 8 bases. V was pared by 4 bases and J by 8 bases, with 13 bases of the junction left unmatched. The CDR3 spans 16 residues. Germline CDR1 and CDR2: LNHDA and SQIVND (reference sequence). The CDR3 sequence: CASSTPLGGGQYEQFF. The CDR3 DNA reads as TGTGCCAGTAGTACACCGCTAGGCGGGGGGCAGTATGAGCAGTTCTTC.

J is TRBJ1-2 and V is TRBV6-1, with TRBD1 matching 7 bases. J lost 4 bases, V lost 4 bases, and 6 bases had no gene match. The CDR3 consists of 14 residues. CDR1 and CDR2 (germline): MNHNS, SASEGT. The CDR3 sequence: CASSGLRGAYGYTF. CDR3 DNA sequence: TGTGCCAGCAGTGGACTCAGGGGGGCCTATGGCTACACCTTC.

This sequence joins TRBV20-1 and TRBJ2-7; 7 bases align to TRBD1. This CDR3 has 15 residues. The V gene's germline CDR1 is DFQATT and CDR2 SNEGSKA (reference sequence). The ends lost 3 bases at V and 4 bases at J; junction bases unmatched: 12. The CDR3 sequence is CSASQGRQGVYEQYF. The DNA for the CDR3 is TGCAGTGCTAGTCAAGGGCGCCAGGGGGTGTACGAGCAGTACTTC.

The rearrangement uses TRBV19 and TRBJ2-2; 7 positions match TRBD1. From germline, CDR1 is LNHDA and CDR2 SQIVND (reference sequence). Unmatched junction bases numbered 9, after V lost 7 bases and J lost 4 bases. The CDR3 loop spans 15 amino acids. The CDR3 coding sequence is TGTGCCAGTACAAACCGCCACAGGGGCACCGGGGAGCTGTTTTTT. Translated: CASTNRHRGTGELFF.

V gene TRBV25-1 combines with J gene TRBJ1-1; D unresolved. Germline V gene lookup returns CDR1 MGHDK and CDR2 SYGVNS. Trimming pared 8 bases from V and 3 bases from J, leaving 7 bases between. CDR3 length: 11 amino acids. The CDR3 DNA reads as TGTGCCAGCTCTCTATACACTGAAGCTTTCTTT. It codes for CASSLYTEAFF.

The chain joins TRBV30 to TRBJ2-4, with 8 nucleotides matching TRBD1. Germline V lookup: CDR1 GTSNPN, CDR2 SVGIG (reference sequence). V gave up 1 base and J gave up 9 bases; unmatched junction bases: 8. This CDR3 has 14 residues. The CDR3 sequence is CAWSEGQDGGIQYF. The CDR3 DNA reads TGTGCCTGGAGTGAGGGACAGGACGGTGGCATTCAGTACTTC.

A single count supports this clone. This chain joins TRBV29-1 and TRBJ1-1; weak D call: TRBD1 (5 bases). There are 14 residues in the CDR3. With 4 bases removed from V and 0 bases from J, the gap between germline ends came to 12 bases. CDR1 and CDR2 (germline): SQVTM, ANQGSEA. The CDR3 nucleotides read TGCAGCGTTGGGGGCCGGCAGTTGAACACTGAAGCTTTCTTT. It specifies CSVGGRQLNTEAFF.

This clone has only one observation. This rearrangement joins TRBV3-1 (or the pseudogene TRBV3-2) to TRBJ1-5; D may be TRBD1 (6 bases). CDR3 length: 12 amino acids. Germline lookup yields CDR1 LGHDT and CDR2 YNNKEL (reference sequence). V lost 5 bases, J lost 7 bases, and 9 bases lay in between. CDR3 residues: CASSGQNQPQHF. The CDR3 nucleotides are TGTGCCAGCAGCGGACAGAACCAGCCCCAGCATTTT.

For this clone: The sample contains more than one DNA sequence encoding this CDR3. The rearrangement links TRBV19 to TRBJ2-1, with D tentatively TRBD1 (6 bases). This CDR3 has 15 amino acids. V was clipped by 3 bases and J by 0 bases, with 9 bases between them. The germline V gene has CDR1 LNHDA and CDR2 SQIVND (reference sequence). For the CDR3, the DNA is TGTGCCAGTAGTATTGACAGGAGCTCCTACAATGAGCAGTTCTTC. Its translation is CASSIDRSSYNEQFF.

V gene TRBV16 combines with J gene TRBJ1-5; 7 nucleotides agree with TRBD1. With V trimmed by 6 bases and J by 7 bases, 6 bases remained unmatched. The length of the CDR3 is 13 residues. Germline V gene sequence: CDR1 KGHSY, CDR2 FQNENV. The CDR3 is CASRDREQQPQHF. CDR3 nucleotide sequence: TGTGCCAGCAGAGACAGGGAACAACAGCCCCAGCATTTT.